The rows below give T cell receptor beta chains drawn from one sample of a study of cytomegalovirus exposure and HLA in healthy donors. Method: immunoSEQ multiplex PCR; TCRdb's copy keeps in-frame clones and lacks some. This sample yields about 200,000 clones, of which 79% are seen a single time; approximately 0.4% belongs to the top ten. Source material: PBMCs. These receptors were taken from a male donor in good health and CMV-seropositive. The conserved cysteine and the conserved F or W are not part of the CDR3 here. Each record gives: CDR3 protein, clone size, V gene, J gene. Size tells how often a clone was seen (once, few, many) or the class of an expanded clone, and some rows leave it out.

ASRQGLGEKLF	-	TRBV28	TRBJ1-4
ASSPRGAFADTQY	-	TRBV4-3	TRBJ2-3
ASSDFGDSPQETQY	-	TRBV11-1	TRBJ2-5
ASSPGDSPYEQY	-	TRBV4-2	TRBJ2-7
ASSPGDNYGYT	few	TRBV7-3	TRBJ1-2
ASTTSGQGAGREQY	once	TRBV19	TRBJ2-7
ASSSGQGLGQPQH	-	TRBV7-2	TRBJ1-5
ASSVGAGSGNTIY	-	TRBV9	TRBJ1-3
ASSSGLANNEQF	-	TRBV7-6	TRBJ2-1
ASSAQGNEQY	few	TRBV7-6	TRBJ2-7
ASSMFQGANNEKLF	-	TRBV19	TRBJ1-4
ASSKVKDRRTGELF	-	TRBV21-1	TRBJ2-2
ASSPLQGHTGELF	once	TRBV18	TRBJ2-2
AWSVLATGSEQY	-	TRBV30	TRBJ2-7
ASSDHPGQDYYGYT	-	TRBV9	TRBJ1-2
ASSQDQGSNQPQH	few	TRBV4-1	TRBJ1-5
ASSDSHNQPQH	-	TRBV18	TRBJ1-5
ASVVAGYEQY	-	TRBV5-8	TRBJ2-7
ASSEFSLLRRISGNTIY	-	TRBV6-1	TRBJ1-3
ASSGEGGDNEQF	once	TRBV7-9	TRBJ2-1
ASILGTNTGELF	few	TRBV6-1	TRBJ2-2
ASGSPGNGQPQH	-	TRBV7-2	TRBJ1-5
ATVMGVAGGEQF	-	TRBV6-6	TRBJ2-1
ASSAWDRVQEQF	-	TRBV9	TRBJ2-1
ASSKEGGGAGTGELF	-	TRBV21-1	TRBJ2-2
ASSWGTGGGEPF	-	TRBV7-2	TRBJ2-2